This T cell receptor (beta chain) is drawn from a study of T cells in Graves' hyperthyroidism and ophthalmopathy. Study-wide points: Model output signaled ophthalmopathy a median roughly 6.5 months ahead of onset. Peripheral blood also featured most of the thyroid clonotypes expanded above 0.001. Ophthalmopathy and stable hyperthyroidism were separated by a 13 V-J model.

In its sample, this clonotype was seen many times. Its antigen is unknown. Trimming left V 2 bases short and J 4 bases short, with 11 bases between. The CDR3 spans 14 residues. Amplification of TCR beta CDR3 regions used RNA as the template. The HTBI primer set was used in a first-round RT-PCR of the TCR CDR3. A single record per CDR3 protein comes from TCRdb applying MiXCR to the multiplex PCR reads. This table has about 130,000 distinct CDR3 sequences, around 20% appearing once. Newly diagnosed hyperthyroidism, duration under 2 months, in patients aged 18 to 65. What was sequenced was blood. The chain joins TRBV12-3 or TRBV12-4 to TRBJ1-2; D unclear. This TCR came from a woman between 50 and 59 years old with Graves' hyperthyroidism that later progressed to Graves' ophthalmopathy. The CDR3 DNA reads TGTGCCAGCAGTTTATCGCAGAGCTTCTATGGCTACACCTTC. It specifies CASSLSQSFYGYTF.